This T cell receptor beta chain is from a study of response to subunit inactivated influenza vaccine. Study-wide results and caveats: The authors offered the suggestion that each seasonal influenza vaccination recruits few new T cells.

This clonotype appeared a few times. Its antigen is not known. One entry per CDR3 protein, called by TCRdb with MiXCR from the RT-PCR reads. The sample gives about 180,000 distinct CDR3 sequences, around a tenth of which show up once; approximately 10% is in the top ten. The V end lost 10 bases, the J end lost 3 bases, and 16 bases lay between the germline ends. This CDR3 region has 13 residues. Germline loops: CDR1 MNHNS, CDR2 SASEGT. This sequence was found in a man aged 45-60 years who received an inactivated influenza vaccine. Here the sequenced sample was non-naive T cells sorted from PBMCs, taken on the day of vaccination. J is TRBJ2-7 and V is TRBV6-1; unclear D gene. The CDR3 is CAIRRPPNYEQYF. DNA of the CDR3: TGTGCCATACGTAGGCCCCCTAACTACGAGCAGTACTTC.